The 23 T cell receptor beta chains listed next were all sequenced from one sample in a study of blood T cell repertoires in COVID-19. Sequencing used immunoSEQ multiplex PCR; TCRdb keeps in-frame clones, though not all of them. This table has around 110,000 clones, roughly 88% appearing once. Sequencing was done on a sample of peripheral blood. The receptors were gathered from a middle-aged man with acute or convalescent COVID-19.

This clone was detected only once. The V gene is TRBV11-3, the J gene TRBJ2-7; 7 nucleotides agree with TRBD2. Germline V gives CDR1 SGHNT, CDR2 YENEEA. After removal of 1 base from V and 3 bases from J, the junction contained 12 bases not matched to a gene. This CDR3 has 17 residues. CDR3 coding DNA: TGTGCCAGCAGCTTAGCATTTGGGCCTAGCGGAGACTACGAGCAGTACTTC. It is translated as CASSLAFGPSGDYEQYF.

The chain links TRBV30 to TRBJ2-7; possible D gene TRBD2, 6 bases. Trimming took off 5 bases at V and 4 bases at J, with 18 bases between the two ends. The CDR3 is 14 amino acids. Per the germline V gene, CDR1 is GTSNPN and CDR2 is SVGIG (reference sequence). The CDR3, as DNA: TGTGCCTGGGCCTTCGGGGGATCCGGGTACGAGCAGTACTTC. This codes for CAWAFGGSGYEQYF.

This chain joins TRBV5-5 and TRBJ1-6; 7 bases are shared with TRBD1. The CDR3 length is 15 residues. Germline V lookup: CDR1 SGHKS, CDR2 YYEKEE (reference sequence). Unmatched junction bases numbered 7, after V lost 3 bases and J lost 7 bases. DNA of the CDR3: TGTGCCAGCAGCTCCCTGACAGGGTACAATTCACCCCTCCACTTT. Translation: CASSSLTGYNSPLHF.

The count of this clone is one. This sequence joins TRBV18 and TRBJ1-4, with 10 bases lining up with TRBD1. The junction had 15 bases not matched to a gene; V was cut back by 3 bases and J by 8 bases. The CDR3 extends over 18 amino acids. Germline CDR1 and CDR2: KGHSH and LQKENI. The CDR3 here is CASSPLRSPGTGEEKLFF. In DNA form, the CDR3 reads TGTGCCAGCTCACCGTTGAGAAGTCCCGGGACAGGGGAGGAAAAACTGTTTTTT.

This chain's CDR3 is CATSDPGLGYTF. In DNA, the CDR3 is TGTGCCACCAGTGACCCAGGGCTCGGCTACACCTTC. This rearrangement joins TRBV24-1 to TRBJ1-2; weak D call: TRBD1 (5 bases). Trimming cost V 4 bases and J 8 bases, with 10 bases left between them. Germline CDR1 KGHDR, CDR2 SFDVKD. The CDR3 has 12 residues.

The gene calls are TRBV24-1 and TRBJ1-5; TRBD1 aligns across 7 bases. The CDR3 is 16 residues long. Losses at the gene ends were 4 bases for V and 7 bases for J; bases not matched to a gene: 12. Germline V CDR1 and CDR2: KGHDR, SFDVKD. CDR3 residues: CATSDSSTGSGQPQHF. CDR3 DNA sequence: TGTGCCACCAGTGACTCCTCGACAGGGTCGGGACAGCCCCAGCATTTT.

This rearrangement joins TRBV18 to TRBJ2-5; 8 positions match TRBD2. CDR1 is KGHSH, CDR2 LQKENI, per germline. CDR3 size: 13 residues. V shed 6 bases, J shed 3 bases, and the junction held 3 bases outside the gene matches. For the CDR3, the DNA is TGTGCCAGCTCGTCGGGGGGGAAAGAGACCCAGTACTTC. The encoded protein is CASSSGGKETQYF.

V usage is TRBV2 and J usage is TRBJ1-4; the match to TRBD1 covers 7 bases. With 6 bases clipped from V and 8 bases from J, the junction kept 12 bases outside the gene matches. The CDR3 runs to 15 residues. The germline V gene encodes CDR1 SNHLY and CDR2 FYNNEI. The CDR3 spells CASSARQGDREKLFF. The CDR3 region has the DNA TGTGCCAGCAGCGCCAGACAGGGAGATAGGGAAAAACTGTTTTTT.

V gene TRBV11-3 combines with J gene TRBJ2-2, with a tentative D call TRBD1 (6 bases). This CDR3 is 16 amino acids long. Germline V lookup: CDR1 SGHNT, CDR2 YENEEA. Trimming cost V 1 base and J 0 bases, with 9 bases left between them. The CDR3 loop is CASSLGQGTNTGELFF. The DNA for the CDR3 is TGTGCCAGCAGCTTAGGCCAGGGGACGAACACCGGGGAGCTGTTTTTT.

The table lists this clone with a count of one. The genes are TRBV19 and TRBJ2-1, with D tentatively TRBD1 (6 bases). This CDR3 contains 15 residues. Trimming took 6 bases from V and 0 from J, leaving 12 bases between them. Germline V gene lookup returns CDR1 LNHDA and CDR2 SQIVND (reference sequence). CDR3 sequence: CASSEGTSSYNEQFF. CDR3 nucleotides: TGTGCCAGTAGCGAGGGGACAAGCTCCTACAATGAGCAGTTCTTC. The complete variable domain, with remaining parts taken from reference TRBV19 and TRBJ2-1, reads DGGITQSPKYLFRKEGQNVTLSCEQNLNHDAMYWYRQDPGQGLRLIYYSQIVNDFQKGDIAEGYSVSREKKESFPLTVTSAQKNPTAFYLCASSEGTSSYNEQFFGPGTRLTVL.

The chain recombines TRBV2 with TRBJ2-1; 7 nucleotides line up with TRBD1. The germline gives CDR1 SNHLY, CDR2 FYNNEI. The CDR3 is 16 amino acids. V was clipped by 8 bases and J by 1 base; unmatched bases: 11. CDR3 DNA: TGTGCCAGCGAGAGAGGGGACAGTATATCCTACAATGAGCAGTTCTTC. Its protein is CASERGDSISYNEQFF.

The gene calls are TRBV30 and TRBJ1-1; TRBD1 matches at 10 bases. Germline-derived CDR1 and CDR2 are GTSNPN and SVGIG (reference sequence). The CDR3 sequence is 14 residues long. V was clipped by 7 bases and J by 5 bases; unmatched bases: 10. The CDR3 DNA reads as TGTGCCTTCAGACAGGGGGCTGAGGGAACTGAAGCTTTCTTT. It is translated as CAFRQGAEGTEAFF.

The CDR3 coding sequence is TGTGCCAGTAGTCTCCGGACAGGGGAGGCAGATACGCAGTATTTT. Translated: CASSLRTGEADTQYF. V and J are TRBV19 and TRBJ2-3, with 9 bases that match TRBD1. V was clipped by 5 bases and J by 4 bases; unmatched bases: 7. The CDR3 sequence is 15 residues long. Looked up from germline, CDR1 is LNHDA and CDR2 is SQIVND (reference sequence).

The CDR3 bases are TGTGCCAGCAGCTTATCGTTTGGACAGGGAGCTTTCTTT. As protein: CASSLSFGQGAFF. The chain employs TRBV7-3 and TRBJ1-1; 8 bases are shared with TRBD1. The germline V gene has CDR1 SGHTA and CDR2 FQGTGA. V lost 2 bases and J lost 10; bases outside the gene matches: 6. This CDR3 contains 13 residues.

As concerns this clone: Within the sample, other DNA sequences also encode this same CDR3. The CDR3 loop reads CASSQDRNTEAFF. DNA of the CDR3: TGTGCCAGCAGCCAAGACAGGAACACTGAAGCTTTCTTT. The chain employs TRBV14 and TRBJ1-1; D is ambiguous. V lost 0 bases, J lost 1 base, and 3 bases lay in between. The CDR3 sequence is 13 residues long. Germline-derived CDR1 and CDR2 are SGHDN and FVKESK.

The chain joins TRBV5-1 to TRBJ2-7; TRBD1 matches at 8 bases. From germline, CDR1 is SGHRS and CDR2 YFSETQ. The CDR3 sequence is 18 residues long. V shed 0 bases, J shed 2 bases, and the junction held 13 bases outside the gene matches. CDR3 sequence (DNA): TGCGCCAGCAGCTTGGCCATCTCAGGGGGCGACTTGCCCTACGAGCAGTACTTC. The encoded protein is CASSLAISGGDLPYEQYF.

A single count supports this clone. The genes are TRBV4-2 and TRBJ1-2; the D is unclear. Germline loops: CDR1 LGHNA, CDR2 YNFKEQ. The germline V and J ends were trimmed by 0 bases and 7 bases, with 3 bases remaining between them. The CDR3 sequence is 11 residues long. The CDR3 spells CASSQDRGYTF. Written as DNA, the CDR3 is TGTGCCAGCAGCCAAGATCGTGGCTACACCTTC.

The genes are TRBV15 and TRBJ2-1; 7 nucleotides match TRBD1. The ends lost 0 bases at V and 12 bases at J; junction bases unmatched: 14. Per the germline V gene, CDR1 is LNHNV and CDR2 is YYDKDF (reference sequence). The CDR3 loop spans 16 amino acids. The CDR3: CATSRDLGRGFPWQFF. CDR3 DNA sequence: TGTGCCACCAGCAGAGATCTCGGCAGGGGGTTCCCGTGGCAGTTCTTC.

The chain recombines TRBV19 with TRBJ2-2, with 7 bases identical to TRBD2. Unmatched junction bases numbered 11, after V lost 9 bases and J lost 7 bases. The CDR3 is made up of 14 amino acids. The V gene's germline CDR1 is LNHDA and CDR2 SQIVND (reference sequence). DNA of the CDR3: TGTGCCAGCACCAAGGGCGGGAGTGACGGGGAGCTGTTTTTT. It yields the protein CASTKGGSDGELFF.

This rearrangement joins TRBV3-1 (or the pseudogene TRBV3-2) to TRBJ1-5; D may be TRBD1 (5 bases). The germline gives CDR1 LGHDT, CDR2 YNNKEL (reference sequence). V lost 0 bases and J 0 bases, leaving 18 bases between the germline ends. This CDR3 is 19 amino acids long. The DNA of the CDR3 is TGTGCCAGCAGCCAAGATCCCAGGACGGGGGGATATAGCAATCAGCCCCAGCATTTT. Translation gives CASSQDPRTGGYSNQPQHF.

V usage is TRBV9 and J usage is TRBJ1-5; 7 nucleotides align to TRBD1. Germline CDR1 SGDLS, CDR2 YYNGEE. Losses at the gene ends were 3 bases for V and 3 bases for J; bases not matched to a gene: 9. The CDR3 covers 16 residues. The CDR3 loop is CASSAIHRGFNQPQHF. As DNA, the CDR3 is TGTGCCAGCAGCGCGATACACAGGGGCTTCAATCAGCCCCAGCATTTT.

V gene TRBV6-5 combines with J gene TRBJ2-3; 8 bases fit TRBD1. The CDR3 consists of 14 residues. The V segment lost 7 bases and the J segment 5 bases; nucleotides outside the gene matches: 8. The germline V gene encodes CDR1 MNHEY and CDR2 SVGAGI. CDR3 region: CASNPRGPEDTQYF. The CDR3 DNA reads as TGTGCCAGCAATCCCAGGGGGCCGGAAGATACGCAGTATTTT.

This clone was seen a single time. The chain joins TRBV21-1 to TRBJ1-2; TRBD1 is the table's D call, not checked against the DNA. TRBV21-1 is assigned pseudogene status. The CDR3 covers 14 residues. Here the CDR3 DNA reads TGTGCCACTTCTCTAACAGGAGTGGCCTATGGCTACACCTTC. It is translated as CATSLTGVAYGYTF.